This TCR beta chain is from a study of blood T cell repertoires in COVID-19 (dated by TCRdb to 2020 to 2022). With regard to the full study: The collaborator samples originated in the United States, Italy and Spain and spanned the acute and convalescent phases of COVID-19. The repertoires were made available in a free public database intended to serve as a resource for research on the immune response to SARS-CoV-2. The material from the prospective study consisted of cDNA or gDNA derived from T cells, B-cell-depleted T cells, or PBMCs. Where available, HLA class I and class II types were obtained from metadata supplied by the sample provider rather than from assay-based typing. The samples were drawn from the first 160 participants of the ongoing ImmuneRACE study and from over 950 subjects provided by 6 global collaborators. The dataset comprised deeply sampled blood TCRbeta repertoires from subjects exposed to, actively infected with, or recovered from COVID-19. Nearly every sample came with metadata listing a de-identified subject ID, COVID-19 status, age in years and sex.

The research as a whole found: The quantity of clinical and demographic metadata differed by source and by participant and was supplied without curation.

Measured from the cysteine to the phenylalanine, the CDR3 is 16 residues long. Here the CDR3 DNA is all that survives: 48 bases in frame from base 1. After removal of 3 bases from V and 7 bases from J, the junction retains 11 bases not matched to a gene. Looking up the germline V gene (reference sequence) yields CDR1 LNHDA and CDR2 SQIVND. On this clone: Its antigen target is currently unknown. No base quality information exists; no much larger clone differs at one position.

TCRbeta CDR3 regions were amplified from genomic DNA by means of the immunoSEQ Assay, a bias-controlled multiplex PCR. The paper's processing steps were these. The number of nucleated cells in each sample was estimated from the amplification of reference gene primers within the assay. To quantify the absolute abundance of each unique TCRbeta CDR3 rearrangement, sequence reads were collapsed and filtered. Productive Simpson clonality was computed per sample as the square root of Simpson's diversity index over productive rearrangements. TCRdb's version of the immuneACCESS table is confined to in-frame rearrangements and falls short of the full clone set. An unresolved V gene accounts for under half of the shortfall where checked; the remainder is of unknown origin. Clone size and the V and J calls come from that table; the DNA yielded D and trimming. The sample table contains 110,000 to 150,000 clones; only one count was recorded for roughly 90% of them. The top ten clones comprise approximately 4.3% of the sample.

In the prospective study, participants were roughly 18 to 89 years old, resided in 25 or so geographic areas of the United States, and were enrolled through a virtual design. In the prospective study, cohorts were assigned on the basis of participant-reported clinical history obtained from a screening survey and a study questionnaire. Recovered participants in ImmuneRACE Cohort 3 were defined by two consecutive negative NP/OP PCR tests, clearance by a healthcare professional, or resolution of symptoms. Mobile phlebotomists in the prospective study collected whole blood, serum and a nasopharyngeal or oropharyngeal swab from every participant. Prospective study participants could optionally give additional blood draws and questionnaires over an approximately 2-month period. Blood samples from the prospective study were shipped frozen or at room temperature prior to DNA extraction.

Sequenced: PBMCs or T cells enriched from blood (not recorded which). This receptor was identified in a man aged 45 to 65 who had recovered from COVID-19. The rearrangement joined TRBV19 to TRBJ1-5; a stretch of 8 junction bases matches TRBD1. The CDR3 protein is CASSIRTGPKGQPQHF. The nucleotides read TGTGCCAGTAGTATTAGGACAGGGCCAAAAGGGCAGCCCCAGCATTTT.